This T cell receptor (beta chain) was identified in a study of blood T cell repertoires in COVID-19. How the authors handled the data: The assay estimated nucleated cells by amplifying reference gene primers. This table comes from immunoSEQ multiplex PCR, and its TCRdb copy is limited to in-frame clones, with some not included. V and J calls plus clone size are reproduced from that table; the DNA served to infer D and trimming. The sample has roughly 41,000 clones; approximately 90% are singletons. In germline, CDR1 is SGHVS, CDR2 FNYEAQ. Trimming removed 0 bases from V and 0 bases from J, with 7 bases in between. The CDR3 runs to 15 residues.

The chain has TRBV7-6 and TRBJ2-3; unclear D gene. Sequenced: peripheral blood. The origin of this receptor is a human donor in a cohort sampled during active COVID-19. The CDR3 loop is CASSLAPRSTDTQYF. CDR3 nucleotides: TGTGCCAGCAGCTTAGCGCCTAGGAGCACAGATACGCAGTATTTT. Supplemented by reference TRBV7-6 and TRBJ2-3, the full variable domain reads GAGVSQSPRYKVTKRGQDVALRCDPISGHVSLYWYRQALGQGPEFLTYFNYEAQQDKSGLPNDRFSAERPEGSISTLTIQRTEQRDSAMYRCASSLAPRSTDTQYFGPGTRLTVL.